This T cell receptor (beta chain) was sequenced during a study of blood T cell repertoires in COVID-19. As handled by the study authors: Nucleated cell counts were estimated from reference gene primer amplification. Repertoires were generated with immunoSEQ multiplex PCR, while TCRdb's copy carries only in-frame clones and drops some. Clonal size and the V and J genes are those of that table, whereas D and trimming came from the DNA. The sample consists of 100,000 to 150,000 clones, 70% to 80% of them appearing once. This CDR3 contains 12 residues. CDR1 and CDR2 (germline): SQVTM, ANQGSEA. With 4 bases clipped from V and 6 bases from J, the junction kept 5 bases outside the gene matches.

The V gene is TRBV29-1, the J gene TRBJ1-2; 7 bases map to TRBD1. The sample was peripheral blood. This sequence originates from a man in his forties with active or convalescent COVID-19. The chain's CDR3 is CSVGQGGDGYTF. CDR3 DNA: TGCAGCGTTGGACAGGGAGGTGATGGCTACACCTTC. The entire variable domain, with the rest obtained from reference TRBV29-1 and TRBJ1-2, is as follows: SAVISQKPSRDICQRGTSLTIQCQVDSQVTMMFWYRQQPGQSLTLIATANQGSEATYESGFVIDKFPISRPNLTFSTLTVSNMSPEDSSIYLCSVGQGGDGYTFGSGTRLTVV.